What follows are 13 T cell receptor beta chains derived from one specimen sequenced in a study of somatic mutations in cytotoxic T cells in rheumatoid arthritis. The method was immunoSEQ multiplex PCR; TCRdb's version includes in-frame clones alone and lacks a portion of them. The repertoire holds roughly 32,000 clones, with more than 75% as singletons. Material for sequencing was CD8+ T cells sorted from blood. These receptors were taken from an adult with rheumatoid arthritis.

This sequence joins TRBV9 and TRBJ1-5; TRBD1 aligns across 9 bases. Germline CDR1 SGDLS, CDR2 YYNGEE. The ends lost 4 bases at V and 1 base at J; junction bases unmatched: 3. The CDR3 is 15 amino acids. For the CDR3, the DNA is TGTGCCAGCAGCCCCGGGACAGGGAGCAATCAGCCCCAGCATTTT. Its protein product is CASSPGTGSNQPQHF. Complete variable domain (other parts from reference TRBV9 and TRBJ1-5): DSGVTQTPKHLITATGQRVTLRCSPRSGDLSVYWYQQSLDQGLQFLIQYYNGEERAKGNILERFSAQQFPDLHSELNLSSLELGDSALYFCASSPGTGSNQPQHFGDGTRLSIL.

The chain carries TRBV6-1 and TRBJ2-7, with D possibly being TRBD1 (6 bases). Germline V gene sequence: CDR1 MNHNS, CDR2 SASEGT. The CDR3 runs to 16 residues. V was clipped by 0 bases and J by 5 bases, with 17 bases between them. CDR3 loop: CASSEAQGQGAHEQYF. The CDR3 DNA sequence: TGTGCCAGCAGTGAAGCGCAGGGGCAGGGAGCCCACGAGCAGTACTTC.

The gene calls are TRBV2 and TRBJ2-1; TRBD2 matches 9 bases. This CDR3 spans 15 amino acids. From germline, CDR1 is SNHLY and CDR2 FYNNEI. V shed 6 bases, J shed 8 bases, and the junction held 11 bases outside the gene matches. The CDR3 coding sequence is TGTGCCAGCAGCGAGCGGGCGGGGGGGATTTATGAGCAGTTCTTC. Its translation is CASSERAGGIYEQFF.

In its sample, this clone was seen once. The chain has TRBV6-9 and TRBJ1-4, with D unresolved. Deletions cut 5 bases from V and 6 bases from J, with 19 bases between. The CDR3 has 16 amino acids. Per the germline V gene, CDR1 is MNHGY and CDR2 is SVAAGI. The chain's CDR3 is CASSHLYPNMDEKLFF. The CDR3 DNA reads TGTGCCAGCAGTCACCTCTACCCTAACATGGATGAAAAACTGTTTTTT.

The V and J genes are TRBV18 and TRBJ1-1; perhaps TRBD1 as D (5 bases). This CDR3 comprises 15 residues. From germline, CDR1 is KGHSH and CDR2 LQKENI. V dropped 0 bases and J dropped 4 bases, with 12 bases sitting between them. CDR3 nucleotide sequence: TGTGCCAGCTCACCACCTCGGGGCCAGGGCACTGAAGCTTTCTTT. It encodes CASSPPRGQGTEAFF.

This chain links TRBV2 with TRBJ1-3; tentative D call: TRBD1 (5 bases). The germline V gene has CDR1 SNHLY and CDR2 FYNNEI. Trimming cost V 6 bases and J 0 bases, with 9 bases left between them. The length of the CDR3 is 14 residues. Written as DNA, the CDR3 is TGTGCCAGCAGCGAGGGGAACTCTGGAAACACCATATATTTT. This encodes CASSEGNSGNTIYF.

CDR3 loop: CASSLTQAPEANYGYTF. CDR3 DNA: TGTGCCAGCAGCTTAACCCAGGCCCCCGAGGCAAACTATGGCTACACCTTC. The chain carries TRBV13 and TRBJ1-2; D call uncertain. This CDR3 contains 17 residues. CDR1 is PRHDT and CDR2 is FYEKMQ in the germline V gene (reference sequence). Deletions cut 2 bases from V and 2 bases from J, with 18 bases between.

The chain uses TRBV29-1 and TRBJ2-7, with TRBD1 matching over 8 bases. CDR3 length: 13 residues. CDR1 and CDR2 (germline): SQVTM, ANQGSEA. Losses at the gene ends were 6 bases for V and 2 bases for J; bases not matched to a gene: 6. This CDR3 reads CSVVDRAPYEQYF. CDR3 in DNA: TGCAGCGTGGTGGACAGGGCCCCCTACGAGCAGTACTTC.

The CDR3 is CASSDSLNTEAFF. The CDR3 DNA is TGTGCCAGCAGCGACAGCCTGAACACTGAAGCTTTCTTT. The chain uses TRBV6-5 and TRBJ1-1; TRBD1 is a possible D gene (5 bases). Per the germline V gene, CDR1 is MNHEY and CDR2 is SVGAGI. The CDR3 runs to 13 residues. The germline V and J ends were trimmed by 6 bases and 0 bases, with 8 bases remaining between them.

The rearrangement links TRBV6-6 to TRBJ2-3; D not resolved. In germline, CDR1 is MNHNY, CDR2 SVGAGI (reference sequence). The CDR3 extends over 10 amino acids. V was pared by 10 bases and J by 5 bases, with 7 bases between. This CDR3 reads CATYQDTQYF. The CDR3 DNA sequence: TGTGCCACGTATCAAGATACGCAGTATTTT.

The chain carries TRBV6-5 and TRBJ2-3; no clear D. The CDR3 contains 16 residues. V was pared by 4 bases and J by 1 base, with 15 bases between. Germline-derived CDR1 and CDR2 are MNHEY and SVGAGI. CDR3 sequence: CASSSISGPGTDTQYF. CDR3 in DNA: TGTGCCAGCAGTTCCATTAGTGGGCCTGGCACAGATACGCAGTATTTT.

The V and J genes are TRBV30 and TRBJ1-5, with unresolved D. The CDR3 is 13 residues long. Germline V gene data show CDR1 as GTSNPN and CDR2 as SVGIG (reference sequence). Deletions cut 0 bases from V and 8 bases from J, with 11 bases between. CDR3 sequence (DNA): TGTGCCTGGAGTGTGGGCCACGGTGAGCCCCAGCATTTT. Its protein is CAWSVGHGEPQHF. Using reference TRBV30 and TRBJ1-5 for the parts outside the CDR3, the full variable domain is SQTIHQWPATLVQPVGSPLSLECTVEGTSNPNLYWYRQAAGRGLQLLFYSVGIGQISSEVPQNLSASRPQDRQFILSSKKLLLSDSGFYLCAWSVGHGEPQHFGDGTRLSIL.

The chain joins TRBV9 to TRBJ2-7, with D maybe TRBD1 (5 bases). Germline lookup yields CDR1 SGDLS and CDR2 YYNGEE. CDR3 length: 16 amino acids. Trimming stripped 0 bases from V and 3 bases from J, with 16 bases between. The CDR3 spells CASSVGQGLSNYEQYF. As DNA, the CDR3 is TGTGCCAGCAGCGTAGGGCAGGGTTTAAGTAACTACGAGCAGTACTTC.